A single T cell receptor (beta chain) is shown here with its context. Clones were read by immunoSEQ multiplex PCR, and TCRdb kept only the in-frame ones, dropping some. The sample holds 68,000 or so clones, about 90% seen once. These data are taken from a study of technical replicates of blood from a few donors. The CDR3 loop spans 15 amino acids. Germline V gives CDR1 SEHNR, CDR2 FQNEAQ (reference sequence). Trimming pared 4 bases from V and 3 bases from J, leaving 13 bases between. This receptor was obtained from a human donor in good health. This chain links TRBV7-9 with TRBJ1-3; D uncertain. Sequencing used T cells isolated from PBMCs. The chain's CDR3 is CASSSFEGGGNTIYF. The DNA of the CDR3 is TGTGCCAGCAGCTCCTTCGAGGGAGGTGGAAACACCATATATTTT.